The entry below describes one T cell receptor beta chain. This clonotype has only a few counts. Its antigen remains unidentified. The junction departs from the called germline gene at one end, perhaps through a read error. The source of the sample is a study of identical twins (TCRdb year 2016). Looking at the study overall: The study deep-sequenced TCR alpha and beta repertoires from monozygotic twins, unrelated adults of various ages and cord blood to test whether fetal clonotypes persist. Replicate twin experiments were performed at different times using different library preparation protocols to rule out contamination. Paper-wide results and their limitations: Zero-insertion analyses could be partly confounded by invariant T cells such as MAIT and iNKT, though diverse VJ usage argued against such confounding for most clonotypes. Compared with coincidental sharing between unrelated individuals, out-of-frame TCR alpha sequences shared between twins showed an excess of sequences with low generation probability. In monozygotic twins, recombination models systematically underestimated out-of-frame TCR alpha sharing, but the models matched the sharing seen between unrelated individuals. Abundant cord blood beta clonotypes carried fewer insertions; young adult naive repertoires showed a weaker similar trend, while memory repertoires showed none. A weaker excess of twin sharing was found in beta out-of-frame sequences because the signal-to-noise ratio was lowered by fewer shared sequences. Because the same donors could not be followed over many years, the conclusions depended on cross-sectional statistical analysis.

Every donor in the study was a healthy Caucasian. Three pairs of female monozygotic twins, all aged roughly 18 to 29 years, were included in the twin cohort. Peripheral blood mononuclear cells were the source from which RNA for the TCR libraries was isolated. The CDR3 runs 15 amino acids, cysteine and phenylalanine included. Only CDR3 DNA remains: 45 bases, in frame from the first base. CDR1 is given as SGHTA and CDR2 as FQGNSA, both from the germline V gene. Libraries were prepared through 5' RACE. Sequencing took place on an Illumina HiSeq 2000. A universal primer binding site was added through template switching, and the final cDNA carried a unique molecular identifier so that TCR cDNA molecules could be counted accurately. Specific primers in the conserved constant-segment region were used to synthesize first-strand cDNA for TCR alpha and beta chains. To control for contamination, every cDNA library carried two barcodes: a SMART-Mk sample barcode plus Illumina barcodes. Two successive PCR steps introduced TruSeq adapter sequences along with Illumina sample barcodes. The TCR alpha and beta cDNA libraries were sequenced on the Illumina HiSeq platform using custom primers. The original methods were these. MiGEC processed the raw reads to extract unique molecular identifiers, while MiXCR was used to determine the CDR3 positions. Recombination models were inferred per individual with the repgenHMM and IGoR tools using an EM algorithm. Shared clonotype analysis was performed with the tcR package in R, normalizing sharing by the product of cloneset sizes. Out-of-frame nonproductive sequences were analyzed to study raw recombination free of thymic and clonal selection effects. TCRdb ran its own pipeline on the public reads, namely fastp trimming at Q25 and MiXCR clone calling, and kept in-frame beta chains. Each CDR3 protein gets just one entry, which takes the most common genes and DNA from the rows behind it. The authors' filters were not applied to this entry. The sample contains about 720,000 distinct CDR3 sequences, about 20% of them found a single time. The ten largest clones capture less than 15% of the sample.

This sample was shared with a second study, whose subject was T cells expressing NK-cell markers. From that second study: TCR beta-chain repertoires were profiled in sorted CD3+CD56+NKG2C+, CD3+CD56+NKG2C- and CD3+CD56-NKG2C+ T-cell subsets from several donors. Of the eight sequenced donors, seven were found to be HCMV-seropositive and one was found to be HCMV-seronegative. To restrict sorting to alphabetaTCR-expressing T cells, an anti-gammadeltaTCR antibody was added in several experiments. In six donors, the dominant CD3+CD56+NKG2C+ clonotypes ranked among the top 10 CD8+ clonotypes, making up roughly 1.0-7.0% of CD8+ T cells. Those dominant clonotypes were again the most abundant among CD3+CD56-NKG2C+ cells in four donors, at about 28.3-60.1%. It remained unclear whether the expanded NKG2C-expressing T cell clones were specific for HCMV antigens. The eight sequenced donors were randomly selected healthy volunteers, three men and five women. A commercial ELISA kit detecting HCMV-specific IgG in serum was used to determine HCMV serostatus. Bulk peripheral blood T-cell repertoires were additionally sequenced from unsorted PBMC for a handful of donors. Reads were demultiplexed and grouped by UMI with MIGEC, and clonotypes were assembled and quantified with MiTCR. To remove erroneous sequences, TCR cDNA sequences were retained only when supported by two or more reads. The tcR package was used for downstream repertoire analysis, and clonotypes were matched between fractions using CDR3 nucleotide sequence together with V segment. VDJmatch was used to annotate antigen specificity against VDJdb, with one amino acid substitution in CDR3 allowed.

The V gene is TRBV7-2 and the J gene is TRBJ1-1, with a tentative D gene TRBD1 over 6 matching bases. Specimen: PBMCs. The receptor was derived from a woman aged 18-29 years in good health. The DNA reads TGTGCCAGCAGCCAGTCGCGGGGGCGGAACTCTGAAGCTTTCTTT. Its protein product is CASSQSRGRNSEAFF.